The source of this TCR beta chain is a study of T-cell reconstitution after alpha-beta-depleted transplantation in children. Study results and caveats: Most T-cell counts and diversity one year after the transplant came from T cells that were newly produced. Alpha-beta T cells about two months after transplant reportedly derived from several hundred expanded graft clones.

This clonotype was seen ten or more times. The antigen is undetermined. In germline, CDR1 is MNHEY, CDR2 SVGAGI. The V end was cut by 0 bases, the J end by 1 base, with 6 bases between. There are 14 residues in the CDR3. The library targeted TCRbeta and was prepared with unique molecular identifiers. TCRdb reprocessed the PCR reads with MiXCR, giving one entry per CDR3 protein. This sample carries approximately 130,000 distinct CDR3 sequences, approximately 8.7% of them seen once, and the ten largest clones take 24%. The chain joins TRBV6-5 to TRBJ2-5; the D is unclear. The sequence was obtained from a girl under three years old who had a stem cell transplant for combined immunodeficiency, so the T cells may come from the graft donor. Source: PBMCs, mostly from graft donor cells, taken 180 days after TCRalphabeta/CD19-depleted stem cell transplant. CDR3 nucleotide sequence: TGTGCCAGCAGTTACTCCGGGCCCCAAGAGACCCAGTACTTC. Translated: CASSYSGPQETQYF.